This T cell receptor beta chain came from a study of cytomegalovirus exposure and HLA in healthy donors. Study-level points and caveats: Both high specificity and high sensitivity reportedly marked the classifier's diagnosis of cytomegalovirus status. Productive rates of about 90% or about 30% were seen for most TCR beta V segments in an earlier analysis. A later analysis reportedly identified an Asian-associated ancestry cluster as carrying fewer N-insertions than the roughly 600-donor mean.

Amplification used 60 Vbeta primers and 13 Jbeta primers. Profiled with immunoSEQ multiplex PCR; TCRdb holds only in-frame clones, not every one. Altogether about 200,000 clones are present, around 80% being singletons, with the ten largest covering 4% to 4.5%. Trimming stripped 3 bases from V and 4 bases from J, with 13 bases between. In germline, CDR1 is GTSNPN, CDR2 SVGIG (reference sequence). CDR3 size: 14 residues. As for this clone: Its antigen is as yet unknown.

This receptor was taken from a woman in her thirties in good health and CMV-seropositive. The chain couples TRBV30 to TRBJ1-3, with D possibly matching TRBD1 (6 bases). Sample: PBMCs. This CDR3 reads CAWRPGTLGNTIYF. For the CDR3, the DNA is TGTGCCTGGAGGCCGGGGACATTAGGAAACACCATATATTTT.